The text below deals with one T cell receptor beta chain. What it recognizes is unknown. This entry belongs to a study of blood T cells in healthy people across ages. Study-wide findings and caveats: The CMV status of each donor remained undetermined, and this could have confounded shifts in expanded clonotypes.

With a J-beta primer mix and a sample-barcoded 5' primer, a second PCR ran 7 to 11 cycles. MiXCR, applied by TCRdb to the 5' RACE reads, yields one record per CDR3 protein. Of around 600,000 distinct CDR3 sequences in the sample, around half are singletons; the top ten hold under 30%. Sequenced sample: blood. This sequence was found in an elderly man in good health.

The CDR3 spells CAGRRGAGDTQYF. The CDR3 DNA follows: TGTGCCGGGCGGCGGGGGGCGGGAGATACGCAGTATTTT. The V and J genes are TRBV28 and TRBJ2-3; 8 nucleotides line up with TRBD2. Trimming cost V 11 bases and J 5 bases; bases outside gene matches: 9. The germline CDR1 and CDR2 sequences are MDHEN and SYDVKM. The CDR3 is 13 amino acids.